Sequencing of this T cell receptor (beta chain) was carried out in a study of blood T cell repertoires in COVID-19. Turning to the study itself: Acute-phase and convalescent COVID-19 samples originated in the United States, Italy and Spain. In each case, the material was cDNA or gDNA derived from T cells, B-cell-depleted T cells, or PBMCs.

The V segment lost 1 base and the J segment 2 bases; nucleotides outside the gene matches: 4. The germline V gene has CDR1 GTSNPN and CDR2 SVGIG (reference sequence). The CDR3 has 14 amino acids. As processed by the authors: Quantification of nucleated cells was approximated via reference gene primer amplification. Some clones are missing from TCRdb's copy, which holds only in-frame ones; the method was immunoSEQ multiplex PCR. D and trimming come from the DNA, and the V and J calls and clone size come from that table. The sample carries about 60,000 clones, around 75% recorded once. The sequenced sample was peripheral blood. This TCR came from a human donor in a cohort sampled during active COVID-19. The chain recombines TRBV30 with TRBJ1-2, with 7 bases that match TRBD1. The DNA for the CDR3 is TGTGCCTGGAGTGCCTCGACAGGGAACTATGGCTACACCTTC. Protein product: CAWSASTGNYGYTF.